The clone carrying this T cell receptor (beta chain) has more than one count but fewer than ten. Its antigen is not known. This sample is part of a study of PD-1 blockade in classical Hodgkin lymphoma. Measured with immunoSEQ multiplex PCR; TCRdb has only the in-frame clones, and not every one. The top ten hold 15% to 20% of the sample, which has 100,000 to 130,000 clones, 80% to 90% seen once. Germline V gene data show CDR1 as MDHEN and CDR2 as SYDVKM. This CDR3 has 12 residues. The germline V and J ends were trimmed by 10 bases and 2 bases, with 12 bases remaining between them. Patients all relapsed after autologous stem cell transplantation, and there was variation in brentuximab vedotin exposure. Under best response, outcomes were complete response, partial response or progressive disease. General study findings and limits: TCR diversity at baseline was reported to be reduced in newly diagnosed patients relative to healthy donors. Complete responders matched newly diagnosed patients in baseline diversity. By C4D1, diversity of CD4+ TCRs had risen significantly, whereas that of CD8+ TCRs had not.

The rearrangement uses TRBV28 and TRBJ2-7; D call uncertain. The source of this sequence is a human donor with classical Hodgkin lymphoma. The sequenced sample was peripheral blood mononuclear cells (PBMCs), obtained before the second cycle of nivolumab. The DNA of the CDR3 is TGTGCCATCAGCAGCCCCACCTACGAGCAGTACTTC. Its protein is CAISSPTYEQYF.